Following are 32 T cell receptor beta chains from one sample sequenced in a study of T-cell memory formation after mild COVID-19. Each CDR3 protein is one row after TCRdb ran MiXCR on the 5' RACE reads. Found here are about 130,000 distinct CDR3 sequences, less than 6.5% of them singletons; the top ten hold 2% to 2.5%. Sequenced material: PBMCs or a T cell subset sorted from them (not recorded which). These receptors originate from an adult woman who had mild COVID-19 (a few samples of this study predate the infection). Cell type and time point are not known.

A few counts support this clonotype. The chain couples TRBV7-8 to TRBJ2-5; tentative D call: TRBD2 (6 bases). The CDR3 is 21 residues long. The V and J ends lost 5 bases and 7 bases respectively, with 38 bases between them. Per the germline V gene, CDR1 is SGHVS and CDR2 is FQNEAQ. The CDR3 loop reads CASSLRLSFVSSDTARGTQYF. The DNA of the CDR3 is TGTGCCAGCAGCCTCCGCCTTAGTTTCGTATCTAGCGACACAGCAAGGGGGACCCAGTACTTC. Variable domain in full (rest from reference TRBV7-8 and TRBJ2-5): GAGVSQSPRYKVAKRGQDVALRCDPISGHVSLFWYQQALGQGPEFLTYFQNEAQLDKSGLPSDRFFAERPEGSVSTLKIQRTQQEDSAVYLCASSLRLSFVSSDTARGTQYFGPGTRLLVL.

This chain joins TRBV2 and TRBJ2-2; 7 nucleotides line up with TRBD1. The CDR3 spans 14 residues. From germline, CDR1 is SNHLY and CDR2 FYNNEI. Trimming at V came to 5 bases and at J to 4 bases, leaving 4 bases not matched to a gene. The CDR3 nucleotides read TGTGCCAGCAGTCAGGACAGGACCACCGGGGAGCTGTTTTTT. Residues: CASSQDRTTGELFF.

This clonotype was counted at least ten times. This chain uses TRBV5-4 with TRBJ2-7, with no clear D. Trimming shortened V by 0 bases and J by 9 bases, and 13 bases separated the two germline ends. This CDR3 has 13 residues. Germline assignment: CDR1 SGHNT and CDR2 YYREEE (reference sequence). The CDR3 DNA reads as TGTGCCAGCAGCTTGGGGCTCCTTACGACGCAGTACTTC. It encodes CASSLGLLTTQYF.

This clonotype was counted many times. The J gene is TRBJ2-5, the V gene TRBV9, with 8 bases fitting TRBD2. CDR3 length: 16 amino acids. With 1 base clipped from V and 3 bases from J, the junction kept 8 bases outside the gene matches. CDR1 and CDR2 from the germline V gene are SGDLS and YYNGEE. The CDR3 sequence is CASSVRPSGGKETQYF. In nucleotides, the CDR3 is TGTGCCAGCAGCGTACGACCCAGCGGGGGAAAAGAGACCCAGTACTTC.

The chain employs TRBV3-1 and TRBJ1-2; 7 bases align to TRBD1. CDR1 and CDR2 (germline): LGHDT, YNNKEL (reference sequence). V lost 3 bases, J lost 2 bases, and 6 bases stayed unmatched. CDR3 length: 15 amino acids. The CDR3 is CASSQFDRANYGYTF. In DNA, the CDR3 is TGTGCCAGCAGCCAGTTTGACAGGGCCAACTATGGCTACACCTTC.

The table lists this clonotype with many counts. This rearrangement joins TRBV7-2 to TRBJ2-1, with TRBD1 matching over 11 bases. Germline V gives CDR1 SGHTA, CDR2 FQGNSA. The V and J ends lost 5 bases and 4 bases, in that order; junction bases with no gene match: 7. The CDR3 loop spans 16 amino acids. Here the CDR3 DNA reads TGTGCCAGCAGCATTACCCGGGACAGGGGGTACAATGAGCAGTTCTTC. Amino acids: CASSITRDRGYNEQFF. Full variable domain (rest looked up from reference TRBV7-2 and TRBJ2-1): GAGVSQSPSNKVTEKGKDVELRCDPISGHTALYWYRQSLGQGLEFLIYFQGNSAPDKSGLPSDRFSAERTGGSVSTLTIQRTQQEDSAVYLCASSITRDRGYNEQFFGPGTRLTVL.

This clonotype was counted a few times. The rearrangement joins TRBV6-1 to TRBJ1-2; D unresolved. The CDR3 runs 11 residues. The germline CDR1 and CDR2 sequences are MNHNS and SASEGT. The V end lost 4 bases, the J end lost 12 bases, and 12 bases lay between the germline ends. CDR3 in DNA: TGTGCCAGCAGTGGTGGAGGAAGCCACACCTTC. This encodes CASSGGGSHTF.

The chain has TRBV7-2 and TRBJ2-2; D gene unclear. Per the germline V gene, CDR1 is SGHTA and CDR2 is FQGNSA. Trimming removed 4 bases at V and 6 bases at J, with 6 bases between. The CDR3 is 12 residues long. The CDR3 DNA reads TGTGCCAGCAGCTACGATCCCGGGGAGCTGTTTTTT. Encoded protein: CASSYDPGELFF.

This clonotype was detected many times. The chain's CDR3 is CASSWTSGDYEQYF. DNA of the CDR3: TGCGCCAGCAGCTGGACTAGCGGGGACTACGAGCAGTACTTC. V and J are TRBV5-1 and TRBJ2-7; 12 nucleotides match TRBD2. In germline, CDR1 is SGHRS, CDR2 YFSETQ. The CDR3 length is 14 residues. V lost 3 bases and J lost 3; bases outside the gene matches: 1.

This clonotype was detected a few times. V gene TRBV4-3 combines with J gene TRBJ2-1, with a tentative D call TRBD2 (7 bases). The CDR3 is made up of 15 amino acids. The V end lost 4 bases, the J end lost 7 bases, and 17 bases lay between the germline ends. Germline CDR1 and CDR2: LGHNA and YSLEER. The CDR3 sequence: CASSPSGTMGNEQFF. For the CDR3, the DNA is TGCGCCAGCAGCCCCAGCGGGACAATGGGGAATGAGCAGTTCTTC.

Only a few counts were recorded for this clonotype. V is TRBV4-2 and J is TRBJ2-7; 9 bases agree with TRBD2. The CDR3 sequence is 15 residues long. V shed 0 bases and J 7 bases; nucleotides not matched to a gene: 7. Germline CDR1 LGHNA, CDR2 YNFKEQ. The CDR3 loop reads CASSQEIAGEREQYF. CDR3 DNA: TGTGCCAGCAGCCAAGAAATAGCGGGAGAGCGTGAGCAGTACTTC.

The rearrangement links TRBV20-1 to TRBJ2-1, with D perhaps being TRBD1 or TRBD2 (5 bases each). CDR3 size: 11 residues. Trimming removed 5 bases from V and 7 bases from J, with 9 bases in between. Germline CDR1 and CDR2: DFQATT and SNEGSKA (reference sequence). The CDR3 loop reads CSAGDGNEQFF. The CDR3 DNA sequence: TGCAGTGCTGGGGACGGGAATGAGCAGTTCTTC.

The chain links TRBV7-2 to TRBJ1-5; D may be TRBD1 (6 bases). The CDR3 contains 15 residues. V lost 1 base and J 7 bases, leaving 14 bases between the germline ends. Germline lookup yields CDR1 SGHTA and CDR2 FQGNSA. The CDR3 DNA reads as TGTGCCAGCAGCTTAGTGGGGGGGCAGGGACAGCCCCAGCATTTT. Translated, it gives CASSLVGGQGQPQHF.

V usage is TRBV7-9 and J usage is TRBJ2-3, with TRBD2 identical over 8 bases. V trimming: 11 bases; J trimming: 8 bases; junction bases outside the gene matches: 18. Germline V gives CDR1 SEHNR, CDR2 FQNEAQ (reference sequence). This CDR3 region has 15 residues. The CDR3 is CAGGGLGALRGTQYF. The CDR3 coding sequence is TGTGCCGGGGGGGGACTAGGTGCACTCCGAGGTACGCAGTATTTT. Complete variable domain (other parts from reference TRBV7-9 and TRBJ2-3): DTGVSQNPRHKITKRGQNVTFRCDPISEHNRLYWYRQTLGQGPEFLTYFQNEAQLEKSRLLSDRFSAERPKGSFSTLEIQRTEQGDSAMYLCAGGGLGALRGTQYFGPGTRLTVL.

In this sample, this clonotype turned up a few times. The rearrangement links TRBV20-1 to TRBJ2-7, with D tentatively TRBD2 (7 bases). CDR1 is DFQATT and CDR2 is SNEGSKA in the germline V gene (reference sequence). The length of the CDR3 is 14 residues. Trimming cost V 4 bases and J 0 bases, with 13 bases left between them. The CDR3 DNA is TGCAGTGCTAAGAAGGGGGGGCCCTCCTACGAGCAGTACTTC. This sequence encodes CSAKKGGPSYEQYF.

This clonotype occurred a few times. This chain connects TRBV9 to TRBJ2-2; D gene ambiguous. The CDR3 runs 13 residues. Deletions cut 0 bases from V and 6 bases from J, with 6 bases between. Germline loops: CDR1 SGDLS, CDR2 YYNGEE. This CDR3 reads CASSVGVAGELFF. The DNA for the CDR3 is TGTGCCAGCAGCGTAGGAGTGGCCGGGGAGCTGTTTTTT.

This clonotype was seen many times. V usage is TRBV19 and J usage is TRBJ2-7; TRBD2 agrees at 10 bases. The germline CDR1 and CDR2 sequences are LNHDA and SQIVND (reference sequence). Trimming removed 9 bases from V and 6 bases from J; junction bases left unmatched: 8. CDR3 length: 13 amino acids. The CDR3 bases are TGTGCCAGCGCCAGCGGGAGGGCCGGCGAGCAGTACTTC. This codes for CASASGRAGEQYF.

This clonotype turned up a few times. This chain uses TRBV12-5 with TRBJ2-5; maybe TRBD2 (5 bases). The V gene lost 5 bases and the J gene lost 1 base, with 23 bases spanning the gap. The CDR3 length is 18 residues. Germline CDR1 is LGHNT and CDR2 is FRNRAP. CDR3 nucleotides: TGTGCTAGTGGTCTCGGAATACCGGGATCAAGAGTCCAAGAGACCCAGTACTTC. It is translated as CASGLGIPGSRVQETQYF.

This clonotype was seen at least ten times. The chain uses TRBV12-3 or TRBV12-4 and TRBJ2-3; D might be TRBD2 (5 bases). V was clipped by 3 bases and J by 5 bases, with 18 bases between them. The CDR3 sequence is 16 residues long. CDR3 amino acids: CASSLLSSGRRDTQYF. As DNA, the CDR3 is TGTGCCAGCAGTTTGTTAAGTTCTGGGAGAAGAGATACGCAGTATTTT.

This clonotype was counted between two and nine times. The chain has TRBV9 and TRBJ2-1; no clear D. Germline CDR1 SGDLS, CDR2 YYNGEE. CDR3 length equals 12 residues. The germline V and J ends were trimmed by 0 bases and 6 bases, with 4 bases remaining between them. The DNA of the CDR3 is TGTGCCAGCAGCGTAGTCCCCAATGAGCAGTTCTTC. Translation gives CASSVVPNEQFF.

The V call is TRBV10-3, the J call TRBJ1-3; tentative D call: TRBD1 (5 bases). Germline CDR1 reads ENHRY; CDR2 reads SYGVKD. The CDR3 extends over 13 amino acids. V shed 9 bases and J shed 1 base, with 10 bases lying between them. The CDR3 is CAMTRESGNTIYF. The CDR3 DNA follows: TGTGCCATGACCAGGGAGTCTGGAAACACCATATATTTT.

This clonotype appeared many times. This rearrangement joins TRBV7-2 to TRBJ2-3, with 7 nucleotides matching TRBD1. Germline CDR1 reads SGHTA; CDR2 reads FQGNSA. The J segment lost 1 base and the V segment lost 3 bases, leaving 10 bases of the junction unmatched. The CDR3 totals 17 residues. CDR3 nucleotides: TGTGCCAGCAGCTTCCGCCCTACAGGGGCCGGCACAGATACGCAGTATTTT. Translation: CASSFRPTGAGTDTQYF.

This clonotype appeared many times. The chain has TRBV6-1 and TRBJ2-2; D possibly uses TRBD1 or TRBD2 (5 bases each). Germline V lookup: CDR1 MNHNS, CDR2 SASEGT. CDR3 length: 14 amino acids. Trimming took 4 bases from V and 7 from J, leaving 13 bases between them. Here the CDR3 reads CASSAGPVIGELFF. CDR3 coding DNA: TGTGCCAGCAGTGCGGGACCAGTTATCGGGGAGCTGTTTTTT.

This clonotype was picked up a small number of times. This chain joins TRBV24-1 and TRBJ1-6, with D uncertain. Germline CDR1 reads KGHDR; CDR2 reads SFDVKD. The ends were cut back, 3 bases at V and 10 bases at J, with 6 bases in the middle. This CDR3 comprises 12 residues. The CDR3, as DNA: TGTGCCACCAGTGATATAGGATCACCCCTCCACTTT. It encodes CATSDIGSPLHF.

The gene calls are TRBV5-1 and TRBJ2-1; TRBD2 is a possible D gene (6 bases). With 4 bases removed from V and 6 bases from J, the gap between germline ends came to 11 bases. CDR3 length equals 13 residues. CDR1 is SGHRS, CDR2 YFSETQ, per germline. In nucleotides, the CDR3 is TGCGCCAGCAGCCCCTTAGCGGTCAATGAGCAGTTCTTC. This sequence encodes CASSPLAVNEQFF.

This clonotype came up many times. This chain connects TRBV20-1 to TRBJ2-5; a possible D gene is TRBD2 (5 bases). The germline gives CDR1 DFQATT, CDR2 SNEGSKA (reference sequence). V shed 6 bases and J shed 3 bases, with 14 bases lying between them. CDR3 size: 13 residues. The CDR3 DNA is TGCAGTGCGCGCCGGACTTCGAAAGAGACCCAGTACTTC. Translated: CSARRTSKETQYF.

V and J are TRBV5-1 and TRBJ2-7; D is undetermined. V was clipped by 0 bases and J by 5 bases, with 15 bases between them. Germline CDR1 and CDR2: SGHRS and YFSETQ. The CDR3 loop spans 15 amino acids. In DNA, the CDR3 is TGCGCCAGCAGCTTGGAAGCGTCGCAGTTCCACGAGCAGTACTTC. It specifies CASSLEASQFHEQYF.

This clonotype was recorded a few times. This chain connects TRBV30 to TRBJ2-1, with a possible D match to TRBD1 (5 bases). V lost 0 bases and J lost 6, with 27 bases in between. Germline V CDR1 and CDR2: GTSNPN, SVGIG (reference sequence). This CDR3 is 19 amino acids long. This chain's CDR3 is CAWSVRFGRMLAGLNEQFF. CDR3 coding DNA: TGTGCCTGGAGTGTAAGATTCGGAAGAATGTTGGCAGGGCTCAATGAGCAGTTCTTC.

In this sample, this clonotype turned up many times. The chain is built from TRBV5-1 and TRBJ2-1; TRBD2 agrees at 12 bases. The germline V gene encodes CDR1 SGHRS and CDR2 YFSETQ. V lost 1 base to trimming and J lost 6 bases; unmatched junction nucleotides: 2. The CDR3 covers 15 residues. The CDR3, as DNA: TGCGCCAGCAGCTTGACGACTAGCGGGAGCAATGAGCAGTTCTTC. Its protein product is CASSLTTSGSNEQFF. The variable domain in full, completed from reference TRBV5-1 and TRBJ2-1, reads KAGVTQTPRYLIKTRGQQVTLSCSPISGHRSVSWYQQTPGQGLQFLFEYFSETQRNKGNFPGRFSGRQFSNSRSEMNVSTLELGDSALYLCASSLTTSGSNEQFFGPGTRLTVL.

The J gene is TRBJ2-3, the V gene TRBV29-1; 11 bases match TRBD2. Per germline, CDR1 SQVTM and CDR2 ANQGSEA. V lost 4 bases to trimming and J lost 2 bases; unmatched junction nucleotides: 2. The CDR3 has 14 residues. The CDR3 sequence is CSVGTSGYTDTQYF. CDR3 DNA sequence: TGCAGCGTTGGGACTAGCGGGTACACAGATACGCAGTATTTT.

The J gene is TRBJ1-1, the V gene TRBV28, with D uncertain. V shed 7 bases and J shed 2 bases, with 5 bases lying between them. CDR3 length: 11 residues. Germline V gene lookup returns CDR1 MDHEN and CDR2 SYDVKM. CDR3 in DNA: TGTGCCAGCACCCTCAACACTGAAGCTTTCTTT. Protein sequence: CASTLNTEAFF.

This clonotype was observed a few times. The rearrangement uses TRBV5-1 and TRBJ2-7; either TRBD1 or TRBD2 may fit D (5 bases each). This CDR3 spans 15 amino acids. CDR1 and CDR2 from the germline V gene are SGHRS and YFSETQ. Trimming shortened V by 4 bases and J by 6 bases, and 20 bases separated the two germline ends. The CDR3 DNA sequence: TGCGCCAGCAGCATTGGGGCAGGGACGCTGGGCGAGCAGTACTTC. Its protein is CASSIGAGTLGEQYF.